One T cell receptor beta chain is described in this entry. Its antigen is currently not known. No qualities accompany the bases; no much larger clone lies one base away. This entry belongs to a study of Ad26.COV2.S vaccination and SARS-CoV-2 variants (dated by TCRdb to the early 2020s). With regard to the full study: TCRbeta repertoire sequencing was used to assess the specificity and breadth of SARS-CoV-2-reactive T cell receptors after Ad26.COV2.S vaccination. A total of some 30 samples were included in the TCR-sequenced set, comprising approximately 20 Ad26.COV2.S vaccine recipients, 5 placebo recipients and 8 SARS-CoV-2 convalescent individuals. On the study overall, not on this receptor specifically: Ad26.COV2.S recipients had higher spike-specific TCR breadth than placebo recipients (P = 0.0014). The authors noted that total T cell responses may have been underestimated by the TCR breadth and depth analyses. Non-spike TCR breadth was comparable between vaccine and placebo recipients, consistent with the vaccine containing only spike. After vaccination, substantial breadth of spike-specific CD8+ and CD4+ T cell responses was reported.

The time point label, read with the paper, signifies: individuals recovered from natural SARS-CoV-2 infection. The immunoSEQ Assay was used to sequence TCRbeta CDR3 regions. After extraction, genomic DNA underwent amplification by bias-controlled multiplex PCR, followed by high-throughput sequencing. The authors' analysis ran thus. To quantify the absolute abundance of every unique TCRbeta CDR3 region, sequences were collapsed and filtered. T cell fraction was estimated by normalizing TCRbeta template counts to usable DNA, with usable DNA measured through amplification of reference genes found in all nucleated cells. Repertoire TCRs were annotated as SARS-CoV-2-specific by exact matching of V gene, CDR3 amino acid sequence and J gene to a known reactive TCR set. The reference SARS-CoV-2 TCR set came from MIRA and was filtered for enrichment in COVID-19-positive ImmuneCODE repertoires, removing public or cross-reactive TCRs. Using the MIRA antigens, annotated TCRs were further analysed by specific ORF or by position within an ORF. Breadth was defined as the number of annotated unique rearrangements divided by the total number of unique productive rearrangements, and depth was defined as the summed frequency of the annotated unique rearrangements. Two-sided Wilcoxon rank-sum tests were applied when comparing TCR breadth between groups. Sourced from immuneACCESS, this table was stored by TCRdb with only in-frame sequences that have V and J called. A share of the clones is absent; for the studies checked, an unresolved V gene accounts for under half, and the remainder has no known explanation. V, J and clone size were drawn from that table, and D and trimming were deduced from the DNA. The sample has fewer than 50,000 clones on record, about 83% of them singletons. The ten largest make up approximately 44% of the sample.

V is reduced by 3 bases and J by 4 bases, leaving a spacing of 15 bases between them. CDR1 and CDR2 are drawn from the germline V gene: SGHRS, YFSETQ. Inclusive of the bounding cysteine and phenylalanine, the CDR3 is 15 residues long. This entry keeps only the CDR3 DNA: 45 bases, framed from base 1. This receptor was identified in a human donor who had recovered from COVID-19. The V and J genes are TRBV5-1 and TRBJ2-3; no confident D gene assignment can be made. Here the sequenced sample was peripheral blood, taken after recovery from COVID-19. The bases are TGCGCCAGCAGCTCCGGACGGTGGGTAGCAGATACGCAGTATTTT. It translates as CASSSGRWVADTQYF. The CDR3, completed at both ends by the reference TRBV5-1 and TRBJ2-3 genes, gives the full variable domain KAGVTQTPRYLIKTRGQQVTLSCSPISGHRSVSWYQQTPGQGLQFLFEYFSETQRNKGNFPGRFSGRQFSNSRSEMNVSTLELGDSALYLCASSSGRWVADTQYFGPGTRLTVL.